This is a list of T cell receptor beta chains from one sample in a study of cytomegalovirus exposure and HLA in healthy donors. The repertoire was sequenced with immunoSEQ multiplex PCR; TCRdb's copy has only in-frame clones and lacks some. This sample has some 160,000 clones; around 77% occur once, and the top ten carry about 2.4%. The specimen sequenced was PBMCs. The receptors were gathered from a man in his 60s in good health and CMV-seronegative. Both conserved end residues are trimmed from each CDR3. The size entry is marked missing in some rows and otherwise reads once, few, many or a size class.

length: 8
V: TRBV20-1
size: -
J: TRBJ2-7
CDR3: SAGGIEQY

length: 10
V: TRBV6-6
size: -
J: TRBJ1-2
CDR3: ASTDDRAGYT

length: 16
V: TRBV4-3
size: -
J: TRBJ2-4
CDR3: ASSQDPGLGRPKNIQY

length: 13
V: TRBV7-9
size: -
J: TRBJ2-2
CDR3: ASSPGTGLTGELF

length: 13
V: TRBV27
size: -
J: TRBJ1-3
CDR3: ASSLARTPGNTIY

length: 13
V: TRBV10-3
size: -
J: TRBJ2-1
CDR3: AISDWTGSGNEQF

length: 10
V: TRBV2
size: -
J: TRBJ2-5
CDR3: ASSRGVETQY

length: 12
V: TRBV10-1
size: -
J: TRBJ1-3
CDR3: ASSDRGAGNTIY

length: 12
V: TRBV5-1
size: -
J: TRBJ2-2
CDR3: ASSLPRGTGELF

length: 11
V: TRBV2
size: many
J: TRBJ1-1
CDR3: ATETGLNTEAF

length: 14
V: TRBV5-4
size: -
J: TRBJ2-3
CDR3: ASNKRGRGNTDTQY

length: 12
V: TRBV6-1
size: -
J: TRBJ1-2
CDR3: ASSAGQPNYGYT

length: 15
V: TRBV2
size: -
J: TRBJ2-3
CDR3: ASSEPPGQESTDTQY

length: 11
V: TRBV29-1
size: -
J: TRBJ2-7
CDR3: SAGQGPSYEQY

length: 11
V: TRBV14
size: -
J: TRBJ1-2
CDR3: ASSQVGLSGYT

length: 12
V: TRBV2
size: -
J: TRBJ1-1
CDR3: ASLTGQGYTEAF

length: 13
V: TRBV2
size: -
J: TRBJ1-2
CDR3: ASSQGQGARYGYT

length: 11
V: TRBV11-3
size: -
J: TRBJ2-7
CDR3: ASSLVESGEQY

length: 12
V: TRBV6-1
size: -
J: TRBJ1-1
CDR3: ASSERGTGSEAF

length: 10
V: TRBV29-1
size: -
J: TRBJ1-2
CDR3: SETSAGFGYT

length: 13
V: TRBV5-6
size: -
J: TRBJ2-7
CDR3: ASSLTSGRIYEQY

length: 9
V: TRBV28
size: -
J: TRBJ1-5
CDR3: ASSFRQPQH

length: 12
V: TRBV5-6
size: few
J: TRBJ2-7
CDR3: ASSFGRGRSEQY

length: 19
V: TRBV15
size: once
J: TRBJ2-6
CDR3: ATSRIGTSGRIVSGANVLT

length: 13
V: TRBV6-5
size: -
J: TRBJ2-1
CDR3: ASSRGTGHYNEQF

length: 12
V: TRBV9
size: -
J: TRBJ2-7
CDR3: ASSVGTRLGEQY

length: 13
V: TRBV6-4
size: -
J: TRBJ2-2
CDR3: ASTPIGGNTGELF

length: 13
V: TRBV6-1
size: -
J: TRBJ2-1
CDR3: ASRRTGNSYNEQF

length: 12
V: TRBV2
size: -
J: TRBJ1-2
CDR3: ASSADMEVGGYT

length: 13
V: TRBV28
size: -
J: TRBJ2-7
CDR3: ASSPLAGARYEQY

length: 15
V: TRBV27
size: few
J: TRBJ1-1
CDR3: ASSRLLMGRMNTEAF

length: 14
V: TRBV5-1
size: -
J: TRBJ1-1
CDR3: ASRPRGWGKNTEAF

length: 12
V: TRBV7-9
size: once
J: TRBJ2-7
CDR3: ASSLRDRGNEQY

length: 14
V: TRBV30
size: -
J: TRBJ2-1
CDR3: AWSVLGGSSYNEQF

length: 12
V: TRBV18
size: -
J: TRBJ2-4
CDR3: ASSGQGGKNIQY

length: 13
V: TRBV2
size: -
J: TRBJ2-7
CDR3: ASSEAPGRAYEQY

length: 13
V: TRBV7-7
size: once
J: TRBJ2-3
CDR3: ASSSSGGSTDTQY

length: 16
V: TRBV27
size: -
J: TRBJ2-5
CDR3: ASSLLGTGGALYETQY

length: 13
V: TRBV7-2
size: -
J: TRBJ2-7
CDR3: ASSYTGTPLSEQY

length: 10
V: TRBV6-1
size: -
J: TRBJ1-2
CDR3: ASSTGHYGYT

length: 17
V: TRBV5-4
size: -
J: TRBJ1-2
CDR3: ASSPRRGVQGVEAYGYT

length: 17
V: TRBV28
size: -
J: TRBJ2-4
CDR3: ASSSQTSGRALAKNIQY